The 10 T cell receptor beta chains reported below all come from one sample, sequenced in a study of regulatory T cells in long-lasting Graves disease. As to time point: newly diagnosed GD, antithyroid drugs for less than 3 months. Following extraction of RNA from PBMCs, that RNA was used to make the TCR library. The TCR beta library used iRepertoire HTBI primers with Arm-PCR amplification of CDR3. TCRdb reprocessed the multiplex PCR reads via MiXCR and lists one record per CDR3 protein. The table records about 210,000 distinct CDR3 sequences, approximately 18% of them present only once. The sample was also linked to a second study, of T cells in Graves' hyperthyroidism and ophthalmopathy.

Sample: peripheral blood mononuclear cells (PBMCs), taken at new diagnosis, from a patient treated with antithyroid drugs. Every receptor here comes from a woman between 25 and 40 years old with Graves disease.

This clonotype came up many times. The V call is TRBV20-1, the J call TRBJ2-7, with D perhaps TRBD1 or TRBD2 (6 bases each). Trimming took off 1 base at V and 1 base at J, with 14 bases between the two ends. The CDR3 is made up of 15 amino acids. Germline loops: CDR1 DFQATT, CDR2 SNEGSKA (reference sequence). The CDR3: CSARALGGKSYEQYF. Written as DNA, the CDR3 is TGCAGTGCTAGAGCCTTGGGGGGCAAGTCCTACGAGCAGTACTTC.

This clonotype has a count of ten or more. In nucleotides, the CDR3 is TGTGCCATCAGTCAACGGGGGGCGAACACTGAAGCTTTCTTT. It encodes CAISQRGANTEAFF. The chain recombines TRBV10-3 with TRBJ1-1; a possible D gene is TRBD1 (6 bases). Per germline, CDR1 ENHRY and CDR2 SYGVKD. This CDR3 region has 14 residues. V shed 5 bases and J shed 1 base, with 11 bases lying between them.

For the CDR3, the DNA is TGCAGCGTTTCAGACCCTTATAGCAATCAGCCCCAGCATTTT. It encodes CSVSDPYSNQPQHF. This sequence joins TRBV29-1 and TRBJ1-5; D unclear. The CDR3 sequence is 14 residues long. Germline V gives CDR1 SQVTM, CDR2 ANQGSEA. V lost 5 bases to trimming and J lost 0 bases, with 11 bases between them.

The chain carries TRBV20-1 and TRBJ2-5, with D hard to call. V shed 0 bases and J shed 5 bases, with 16 bases lying between them. Germline V gene data show CDR1 as DFQATT and CDR2 as SNEGSKA (reference sequence). This CDR3 has 15 residues. CDR3 sequence (DNA): TGCAGTGCTAGAGATATGGTGGTATTGCGGGAGACCCAGTACTTC. Translated, it gives CSARDMVVLRETQYF.

The chain joins TRBV28 to TRBJ2-1; maybe TRBD2 (5 bases). Germline V gene lookup returns CDR1 MDHEN and CDR2 SYDVKM. This CDR3 has 15 residues. V shed 8 bases and J shed 0 bases, with 14 bases lying between them. Here the CDR3 DNA reads TGTGCCAGCTCCCGGGATCCGGTCTCCTACAATGAGCAGTTCTTC. Encoded protein: CASSRDPVSYNEQFF.

This chain uses TRBV2 with TRBJ2-1; no clear D. V was cut by 0 bases and J by 4 bases, with 4 bases left in between. CDR1 SNHLY and CDR2 FYNNEI come from the germline V gene. There are 13 residues in the CDR3. CDR3 sequence: CASSEAGYNEQFF. For the CDR3, the DNA is TGTGCCAGCAGTGAAGCGGGGTACAATGAGCAGTTCTTC.

In its sample, this clonotype was seen a few times. Germline is not matched at one junction end, which may reflect a read error. The chain carries TRBV5-1 and TRBJ2-3; 11 nucleotides match TRBD2. The germline V gene encodes CDR1 SGHRS and CDR2 YFSETQ. This CDR3 spans 17 amino acids. The CDR3 spells CVSSGLTSGSRADTQYF. The CDR3 DNA follows: TGCGTCAGCAGCGGCCTCACTAGCGGGAGTAGGGCAGATACGCAGTATTTT.

The table lists this clonotype with many counts. V is TRBV3-1 and J is TRBJ2-1; perhaps TRBD1 as D (6 bases). The CDR3 sequence is 15 residues long. Trimming shortened V by 4 bases and J by 2 bases, and 12 bases separated the two germline ends. CDR1 and CDR2 (germline): LGHDT, YNNKEL (reference sequence). CDR3 in DNA: TGTGCCAGCAGCCCTACCGGGACAACCTACAATGAGCAGTTCTTC. This gives the protein CASSPTGTTYNEQFF.

To note about this clonotype: This clone may be a read error of a much larger clone one base away. The rearrangement uses TRBV28 and TRBJ1-1, with 7 bases that match TRBD1. CDR1 and CDR2 (germline): MDHEN, SYDVKM. This CDR3 is built from 16 residues. In DNA form, the CDR3 reads TGTACCAGCAGTTTCCCGGACAGGCGGGAAAACACTGAAGCTTTCTTT. Amino acid sequence: CTSSFPDRRENTEAFF.

This clonotype was counted many times. The chain links TRBV10-3 to TRBJ2-7; D perhaps matches TRBD1 (5 bases). Deletions cut 8 bases from V and 6 bases from J, with 11 bases between. Germline CDR1 ENHRY, CDR2 SYGVKD. CDR3 length equals 11 residues. The CDR3 nucleotides read TGTGCCATCGGGCAGGGCCCCGAGCAGTACTTC. It translates to CAIGQGPEQYF.